This TCR beta chain was recorded in a study of blood T cell repertoires in COVID-19. Sequencing used immunoSEQ multiplex PCR; TCRdb keeps in-frame clones, though not all of them. The table records 200,000 to 250,000 clones, about 90% of them present only once. The CDR3 runs 13 residues. Germline V gene lookup returns CDR1 SGHKS and CDR2 YYEKEE (reference sequence). The germline V and J ends were trimmed by 0 bases and 8 bases, with 11 bases remaining between them. Concerning this clone itself: A read error may explain this, as a much larger clone is one base away. Other nucleotide sequences in the sample specify the same CDR3.

Enrolled through a virtual design, the participants were between roughly 18 and 100 years of age and came from about two dozen US areas. This clonotype was obtained from a woman in her 50s with acute COVID-19. Input material: PBMCs or T cells enriched from blood (not recorded which). The V gene is TRBV5-5, the J gene TRBJ1-2, with D unresolved. This chain's CDR3 is CASSLDGVGGYTF. The CDR3 DNA sequence: TGTGCCAGCAGCTTGGACGGGGTGGGGGGCTACACCTTC.